This TCR beta chain was documented in a study of T-cell reconstitution after alpha-beta-depleted transplantation in children listed by TCRdb under 2016. In the study overall: Using TCR repertoire profiling, the study followed T-cell immune reconstitution in a quantitative way in children after TCRalphabeta/CD19-depleted allogeneic hematopoietic cell transplantation.

Library preparation was by PCR. Sequencing instrument: Illumina HiSeq 2500. TCR libraries were prepared with molecular barcoding, using unique molecular identifiers to normalize TCRbeta repertoire quantification. Using fastp at Q25 and MiXCR, TCRdb reprocessed the public reads and kept productive beta chains. Identical CDR3 protein sequences are pooled into one entry, listed with their most common genes and DNA. For this sample there are under 450,000 distinct CDR3 sequences; about an eighth appear just once. The leading ten clones occupy approximately 4.3% of the sample. There are many counts of this clonotype. Its binding antigen is unknown. Base qualities are not provided; no much larger clone lies one nucleotide away. CDR1 and CDR2 are read off the germline V gene (reference sequence) as DFQATT and SNEGSKA. CDR3 length: 10 amino acids, cysteine to phenylalanine. Only the CDR3 part of the read is kept: 30 bases, read in frame from the first base. At the junction V is shortened by 6 bases and J by 3 bases, with 4 bases in between.

The material sequenced was PBMCs, taken from the stem cell graft. The receptor chain draws on TRBV20-1 and TRBJ2-3; a confident D gene designation cannot be given. This TCR was sampled from a human donor who donated a stem cell graft to a child with Fanconi anemia. CDR3 protein: CSAKTDTQYF. The nucleotide sequence reads as follows: TGCAGTGCCAAGACAGATACGCAGTATTTT.